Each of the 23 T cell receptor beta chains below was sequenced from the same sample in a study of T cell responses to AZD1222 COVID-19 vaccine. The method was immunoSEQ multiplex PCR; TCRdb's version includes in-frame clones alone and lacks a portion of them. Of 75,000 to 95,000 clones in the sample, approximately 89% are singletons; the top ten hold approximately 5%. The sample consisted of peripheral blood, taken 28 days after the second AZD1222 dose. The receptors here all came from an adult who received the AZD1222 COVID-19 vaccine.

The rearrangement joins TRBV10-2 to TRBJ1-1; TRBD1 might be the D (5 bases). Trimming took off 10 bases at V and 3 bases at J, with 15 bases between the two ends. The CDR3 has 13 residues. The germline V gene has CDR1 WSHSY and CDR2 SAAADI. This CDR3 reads CATGGDRDTEAFF. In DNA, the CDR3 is TGCGCCACCGGGGGGGATAGGGACACTGAAGCTTTCTTT.

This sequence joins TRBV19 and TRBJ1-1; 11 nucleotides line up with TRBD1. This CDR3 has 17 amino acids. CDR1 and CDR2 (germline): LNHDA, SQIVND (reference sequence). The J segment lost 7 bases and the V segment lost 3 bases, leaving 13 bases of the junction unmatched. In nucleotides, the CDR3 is TGTGCCAGTAGTATCCCAGTCCGGGACAGGGGGTGGGTTGAAGCTTTCTTT. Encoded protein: CASSIPVRDRGWVEAFF.

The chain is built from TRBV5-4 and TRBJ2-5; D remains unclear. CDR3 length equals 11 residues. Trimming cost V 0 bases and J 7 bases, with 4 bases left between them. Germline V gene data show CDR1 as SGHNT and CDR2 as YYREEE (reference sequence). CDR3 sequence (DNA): TGTGCCAGCAGCTTGGGCGGGACCCAGTACTTC. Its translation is CASSLGGTQYF.

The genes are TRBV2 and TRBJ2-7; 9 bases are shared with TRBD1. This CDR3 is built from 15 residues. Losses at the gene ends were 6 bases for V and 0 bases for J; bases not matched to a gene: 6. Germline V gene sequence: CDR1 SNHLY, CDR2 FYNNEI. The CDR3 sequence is CASSGTGSVSYEQYF. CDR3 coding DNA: TGTGCCAGCAGCGGGACAGGGTCGGTCTCCTACGAGCAGTACTTC.

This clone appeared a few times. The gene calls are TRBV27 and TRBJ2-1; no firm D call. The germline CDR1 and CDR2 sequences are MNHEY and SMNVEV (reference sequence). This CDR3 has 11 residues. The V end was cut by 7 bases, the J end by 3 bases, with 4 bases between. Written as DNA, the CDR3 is TGTGCCAGCACTAGCTACAATGAGCAGTTCTTC. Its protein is CASTSYNEQFF.

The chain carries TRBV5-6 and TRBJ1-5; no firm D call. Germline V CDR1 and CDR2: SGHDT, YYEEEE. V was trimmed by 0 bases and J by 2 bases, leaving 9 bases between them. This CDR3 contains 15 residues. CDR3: CASSLGGFGNQPQHF. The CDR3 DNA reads TGTGCCAGCAGCTTGGGGGGATTTGGCAATCAGCCCCAGCATTTT.

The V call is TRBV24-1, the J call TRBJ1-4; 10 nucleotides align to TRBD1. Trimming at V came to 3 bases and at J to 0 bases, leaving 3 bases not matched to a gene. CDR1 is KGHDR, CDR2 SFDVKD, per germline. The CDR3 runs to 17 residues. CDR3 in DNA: TGTGCCACCAGTGATGGAGGACAGGGGGCAACTAATGAAAAACTGTTTTTT. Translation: CATSDGGQGATNEKLFF.

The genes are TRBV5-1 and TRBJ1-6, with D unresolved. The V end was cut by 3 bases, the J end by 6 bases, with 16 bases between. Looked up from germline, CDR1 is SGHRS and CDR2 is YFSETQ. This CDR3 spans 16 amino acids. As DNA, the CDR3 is TGCGCCAGCAGCTCCCGAAGGGAGGGCAGTAATTCACCCCTCCACTTT. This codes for CASSSRREGSNSPLHF.

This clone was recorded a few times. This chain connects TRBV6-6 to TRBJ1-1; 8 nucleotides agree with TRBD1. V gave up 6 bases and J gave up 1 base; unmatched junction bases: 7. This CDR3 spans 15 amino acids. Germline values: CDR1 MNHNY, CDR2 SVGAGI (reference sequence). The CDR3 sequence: CASSAPDRGNTEAFF. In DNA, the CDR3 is TGTGCCAGCAGCGCACCCGACAGGGGGAACACTGAAGCTTTCTTT.

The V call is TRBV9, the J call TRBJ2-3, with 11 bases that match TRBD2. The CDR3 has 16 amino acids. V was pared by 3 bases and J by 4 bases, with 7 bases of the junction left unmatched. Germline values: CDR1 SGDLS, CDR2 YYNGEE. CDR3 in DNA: TGTGCCAGCAGCGACATAGCGGGGGGGCCCGCAGATACGCAGTATTTT. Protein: CASSDIAGGPADTQYF.

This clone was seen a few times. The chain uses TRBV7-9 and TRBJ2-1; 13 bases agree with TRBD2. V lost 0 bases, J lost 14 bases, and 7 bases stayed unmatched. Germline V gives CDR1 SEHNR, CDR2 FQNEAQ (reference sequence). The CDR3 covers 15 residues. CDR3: CASSLALSGLAGEFF. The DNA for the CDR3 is TGTGCCAGCAGCTTAGCATTGTCTGGACTAGCGGGGGAGTTCTTC.

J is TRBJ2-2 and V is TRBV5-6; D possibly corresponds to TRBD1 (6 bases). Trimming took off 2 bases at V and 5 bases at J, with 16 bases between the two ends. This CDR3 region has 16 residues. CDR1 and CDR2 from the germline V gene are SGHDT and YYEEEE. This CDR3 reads CASSFYDRTRTGELFF. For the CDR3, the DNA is TGTGCCAGCAGCTTTTACGACAGGACGAGAACCGGGGAGCTGTTTTTT.

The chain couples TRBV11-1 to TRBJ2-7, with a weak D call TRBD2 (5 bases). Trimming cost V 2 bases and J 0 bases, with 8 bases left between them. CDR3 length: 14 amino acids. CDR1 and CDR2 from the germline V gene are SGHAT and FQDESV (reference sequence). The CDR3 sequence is CASSLPGSSYEQYF. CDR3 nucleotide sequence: TGTGCCAGCAGCTTACCTGGGAGCTCCTACGAGCAGTACTTC.

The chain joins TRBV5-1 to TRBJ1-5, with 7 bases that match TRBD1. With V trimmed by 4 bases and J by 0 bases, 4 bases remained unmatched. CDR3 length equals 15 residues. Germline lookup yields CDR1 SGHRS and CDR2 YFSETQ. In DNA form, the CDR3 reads TGCGCCAGCAGCCCGGGACAGAGTAGCAATCAGCCCCAGCATTTT. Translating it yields CASSPGQSSNQPQHF.

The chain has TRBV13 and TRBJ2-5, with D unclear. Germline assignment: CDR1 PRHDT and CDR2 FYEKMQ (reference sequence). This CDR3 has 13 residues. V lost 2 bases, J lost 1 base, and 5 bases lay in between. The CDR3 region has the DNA TGTGCCAGCAGCTTAACCACCCAAGAGACCCAGTACTTC. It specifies CASSLTTQETQYF.

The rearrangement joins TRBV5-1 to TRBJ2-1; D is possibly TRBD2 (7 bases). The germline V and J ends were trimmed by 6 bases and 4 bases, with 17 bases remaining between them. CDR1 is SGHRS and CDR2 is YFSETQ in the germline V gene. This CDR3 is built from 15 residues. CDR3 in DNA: TGCGCCAGCACCCCAGGAGGGGGGGCTTACAATGAGCAGTTCTTC. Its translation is CASTPGGGAYNEQFF.

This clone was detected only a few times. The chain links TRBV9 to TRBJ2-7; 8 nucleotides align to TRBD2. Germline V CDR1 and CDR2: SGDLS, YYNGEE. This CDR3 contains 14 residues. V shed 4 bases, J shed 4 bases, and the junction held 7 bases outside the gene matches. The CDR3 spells CASSPRAGAYEQYF. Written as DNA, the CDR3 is TGTGCCAGCAGCCCCCGAGCGGGGGCATACGAGCAGTACTTC.

CDR3 residues: CASSYLGYEKLFF. For the CDR3, the DNA is TGTGCCAGCAGTTACTTAGGGTATGAAAAACTGTTTTTT. This chain links TRBV6-5 with TRBJ1-4; D gene unclear. With 1 base removed from V and 6 bases from J, the gap between germline ends came to 6 bases. The CDR3 spans 13 residues. In germline, CDR1 is MNHEY, CDR2 SVGAGI.

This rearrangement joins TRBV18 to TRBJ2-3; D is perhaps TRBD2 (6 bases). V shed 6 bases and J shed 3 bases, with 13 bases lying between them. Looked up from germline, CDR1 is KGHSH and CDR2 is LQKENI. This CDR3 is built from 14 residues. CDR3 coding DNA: TGTGCCAGCTCCCCCACGGGGGAGACAGATACGCAGTATTTT. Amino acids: CASSPTGETDTQYF.

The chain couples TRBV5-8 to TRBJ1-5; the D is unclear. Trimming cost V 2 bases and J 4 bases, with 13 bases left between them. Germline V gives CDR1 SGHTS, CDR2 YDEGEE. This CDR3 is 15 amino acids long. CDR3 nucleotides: TGTGCCAGCAGCTTTTTCACCGGGGTTAATCAGCCCCAGCATTTT. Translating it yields CASSFFTGVNQPQHF.

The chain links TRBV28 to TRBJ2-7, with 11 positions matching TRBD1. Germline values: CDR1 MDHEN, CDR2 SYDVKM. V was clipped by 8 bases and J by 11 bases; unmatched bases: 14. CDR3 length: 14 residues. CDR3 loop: CASWGTGGTEVEYF. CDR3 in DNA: TGTGCCAGCTGGGGGACAGGGGGAACAGAGGTAGAGTACTTC.

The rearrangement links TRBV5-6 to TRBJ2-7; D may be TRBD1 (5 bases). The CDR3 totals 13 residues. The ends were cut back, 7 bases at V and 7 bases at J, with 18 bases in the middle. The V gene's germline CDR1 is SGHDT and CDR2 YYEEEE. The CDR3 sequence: CASGRVDLLEQYF. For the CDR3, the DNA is TGTGCCAGCGGCAGGGTAGACCTTTTAGAGCAGTACTTC.

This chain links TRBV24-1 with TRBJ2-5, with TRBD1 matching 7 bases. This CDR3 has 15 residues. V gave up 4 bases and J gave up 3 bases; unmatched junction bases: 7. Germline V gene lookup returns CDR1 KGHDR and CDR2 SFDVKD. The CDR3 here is CATSDPTGMEETQYF. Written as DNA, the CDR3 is TGTGCCACCAGTGACCCGACAGGGATGGAAGAGACCCAGTACTTC.